This TCR beta chain came from a study of blood T cell repertoires in COVID-19. Trimming stripped 4 bases from V and 1 base from J, with 10 bases between. CDR1 and CDR2 from the germline V gene are KGHSH and LQKENI. The CDR3 extends over 14 amino acids. Only in-frame clones appear in the TCRdb table, and some are missing; sequencing was by immunoSEQ multiplex PCR. The table lists about 250,000 clones, 80% to 95% of them singletons. The sequence came from a man aged 30 to 45 with COVID-19, enrolled during active disease. The chain employs TRBV18 and TRBJ1-1, with D possibly TRBD1 on 6 matching bases. The material sequenced was peripheral blood. The CDR3 DNA reads TGTGCCAGCTCACAAACGGGACAGAACACTGAAGCTTTCTTT. Protein sequence: CASSQTGQNTEAFF.